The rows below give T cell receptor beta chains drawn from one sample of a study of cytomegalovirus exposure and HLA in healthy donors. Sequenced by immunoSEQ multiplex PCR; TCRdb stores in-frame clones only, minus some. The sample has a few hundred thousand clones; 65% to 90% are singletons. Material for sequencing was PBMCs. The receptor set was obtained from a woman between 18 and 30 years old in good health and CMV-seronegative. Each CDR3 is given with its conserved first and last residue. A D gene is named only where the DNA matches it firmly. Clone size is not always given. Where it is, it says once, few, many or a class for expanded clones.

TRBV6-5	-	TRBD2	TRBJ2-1	CASSYGSSGGINEQFF	TGTGCCAGCAGTTACGGTAGTAGCGGGGGGATAAATGAGCAGTTCTTC
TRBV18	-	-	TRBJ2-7	CASSPSTASEQYF	TGTGCCAGCTCACCAAGCACAGCCTCCGAGCAGTACTTC
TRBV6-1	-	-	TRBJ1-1	CASTRTEATSAFF	TGTGCCAGCACTAGGACAGAGGCTACGTCGGCTTTCTTT
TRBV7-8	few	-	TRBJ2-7	CASRPLESYEQYF	TGTGCCAGCCGCCCCCTAGAGTCCTACGAGCAGTACTTC
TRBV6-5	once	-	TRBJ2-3	CASKKGQGTGDTQYF	TGTGCCAGCAAGAAGGGTCAGGGTACGGGAGATACGCAGTATTTT
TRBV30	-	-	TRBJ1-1	CAWTFSGWGAFF	TGTGCCTGGACCTTCTCGGGATGGGGAGCTTTCTTT
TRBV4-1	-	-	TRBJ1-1	CASSHAFLDTEAFF	TGCGCCAGCAGCCATGCCTTTTTAGACACTGAAGCTTTCTTT
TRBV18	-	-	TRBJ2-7	CASSDALGFYEQYF	TGTGCCAGCTCCGATGCACTTGGTTTCTACGAGCAGTACTTC
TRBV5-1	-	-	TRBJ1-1	CASSLSFGDTEAFF	TGCGCCAGCAGCTTGTCGTTCGGGGACACTGAAGCTTTCTTT
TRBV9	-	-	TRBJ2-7	CASSVSAGISSYEQYF	TGTGCCAGCAGCGTATCCGCGGGGATAAGCTCCTACGAGCAGTACTTC
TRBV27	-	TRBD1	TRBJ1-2	CASSLEDRGGGYTF	TGTGCCAGCAGTTTAGAGGACAGGGGGGGCGGCTACACCTTC
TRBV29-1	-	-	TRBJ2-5	CSVEPQETQYF	TGCAGCGTTGAACCACAAGAGACCCAGTACTTC
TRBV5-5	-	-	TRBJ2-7	CASSFMGSSYEQYF	TGTGCCAGCAGCTTTATGGGGAGCTCCTACGAGCAGTACTTC
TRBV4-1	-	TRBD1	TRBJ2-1	CASSQTGRRYNEQFF	TGCGCCAGCAGCCAGACAGGGCGCCGTTACAATGAGCAGTTCTTC
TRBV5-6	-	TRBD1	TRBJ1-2	CASSRQGARGYTF	TGTGCCAGCAGCCGACAGGGGGCGCGAGGCTACACCTTC
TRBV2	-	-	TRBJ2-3	CASSGYPADTDTQYF	TGTGCCAGCAGTGGGTACCCAGCGGACACAGATACGCAGTATTTT
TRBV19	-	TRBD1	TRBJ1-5	CASRGGQGLSNQPQHF	TGTGCCAGTAGGGGGGGACAGGGTCTCAGCAATCAGCCCCAGCATTTT
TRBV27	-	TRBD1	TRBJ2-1	CASVIDRGIYNEQFF	TGTGCCAGCGTAATCGACAGGGGGATCTACAATGAGCAGTTCTTC
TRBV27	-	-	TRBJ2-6	CASSLMSSGANVLTF	TGTGCCAGCAGTTTAATGTCTTCTGGGGCCAACGTCCTGACTTTC
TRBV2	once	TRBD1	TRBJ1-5	CASREQTGNLQPQHF	TGTGCCAGCAGGGAACAGACAGGGAATCTGCAGCCCCAGCATTTT
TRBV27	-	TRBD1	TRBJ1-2	CASSAGTGGGYGYTF	TGTGCCAGCAGTGCGGGGACAGGGGGCGGCTATGGCTACACCTTC
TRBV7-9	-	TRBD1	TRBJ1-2	CASSLPGQGSYGYTF	TGTGCCAGCAGCTTACCGGGACAGGGGAGCTATGGCTACACCTTC
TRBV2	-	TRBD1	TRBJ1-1	CATEVGQGRNTEAFF	TGTGCCACCGAGGTAGGACAGGGAAGGAACACTGAAGCTTTCTTT
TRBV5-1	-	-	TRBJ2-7	CASSLEGTYEQYF	TGCGCCAGCAGCTTGGAGGGGACTTACGAGCAGTACTTC
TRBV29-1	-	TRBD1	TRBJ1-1	CSVLGTGNTEAFF	TGCAGCGTCCTCGGGACAGGGAACACTGAAGCTTTCTTT
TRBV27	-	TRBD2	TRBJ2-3	CASSLWSSGSTDTQYF	TGTGCCAGCAGTTTATGGTCTAGCGGGAGTACAGATACGCAGTATTTT
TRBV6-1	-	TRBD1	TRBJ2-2	CASRKDRDTGELFF	TGTGCCAGCAGGAAGGACAGGGATACCGGGGAGCTGTTTTTT
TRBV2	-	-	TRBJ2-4	CASRFDSLAKNIQYF	TGTGCCAGCAGGTTCGACAGTCTAGCCAAAAACATTCAGTACTTC
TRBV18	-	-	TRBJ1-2	CASSPRAYGYTF	TGTGCCAGCTCACCACGCGCCTATGGCTACACCTTC
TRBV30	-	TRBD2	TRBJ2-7	CAWSISSGRAFEQYF	TGTGCCTGGAGTATTTCTAGCGGGAGGGCCTTCGAGCAGTACTTC
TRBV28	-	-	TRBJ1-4	CASSFTVNEKLFF	TGTGCCAGCAGTTTTACGGTTAATGAAAAACTGTTTTTT
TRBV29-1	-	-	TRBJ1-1	CSGREGAEAFF	TGCAGCGGACGGGAGGGCGCTGAAGCTTTCTTT
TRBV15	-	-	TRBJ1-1	CATSKGQGITEAFF	TGTGCCACCAGCAAGGGGCAGGGAATCACTGAAGCTTTCTTT
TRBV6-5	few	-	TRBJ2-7	CASSYQGGSYEQYF	TGTGCCAGCAGTTATCAGGGCGGCTCCTACGAGCAGTACTTC
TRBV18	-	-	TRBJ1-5	CASSLRGWEPQHF	TGTGCCAGCTCACTCAGGGGTTGGGAGCCCCAGCATTTT